These 7 T cell receptor beta chains were all obtained from the same sample, sequenced in a study of T cell responses to AZD1222 COVID-19 vaccine. Libraries were prepared by immunoSEQ multiplex PCR; TCRdb keeps only in-frame clonotypes and omits some of them. The sample holds 96,000 or so clones, about nine tenths seen once. Source: peripheral blood, taken on day 0 of AZD1222 vaccination. Receptor source: an adult in good health.

This chain connects TRBV5-1 to TRBJ1-2; D is unresolved. Germline loops: CDR1 SGHRS, CDR2 YFSETQ. The germline V and J ends were trimmed by 3 bases and 8 bases, with 17 bases remaining between them. This CDR3 has 14 amino acids. CDR3 sequence: CASSSSHLEVGYTF. DNA for the CDR3: TGCGCCAGCAGCTCTTCCCACTTGGAAGTAGGCTACACCTTC.

This chain uses TRBV2 with TRBJ1-5; a possible D gene is TRBD1 (5 bases). Deletions cut 6 bases from V and 9 bases from J, with 15 bases between. This CDR3 has 13 amino acids. Germline V lookup: CDR1 SNHLY, CDR2 FYNNEI. In DNA, the CDR3 is TGTGCCAGCAGCCGGGGCCCAAGGATGCCCCAGCATTTT. Translation gives CASSRGPRMPQHF.

This sequence joins TRBV13 and TRBJ2-7, with D perhaps being TRBD1 or TRBD2 (5 bases each). The CDR3 consists of 14 residues. Germline-derived CDR1 and CDR2 are PRHDT and FYEKMQ (reference sequence). V lost 5 bases and J lost 3, with 14 bases in between. The CDR3 bases are TGTGCCAGCAGCCACCGGGGCGCGGGCTACGAGCAGTACTTC. It is translated as CASSHRGAGYEQYF.

This rearrangement joins TRBV6-9 to TRBJ2-2, with D hard to call. Germline values: CDR1 MNHGY, CDR2 SVAAGI. V dropped 8 bases and J dropped 0 bases, with 16 bases sitting between them. The CDR3 is 16 residues long. In DNA, the CDR3 is TGTGCCAGCTCACAAGATGGTAATGCGAACACCGGGGAGCTGTTTTTT. It translates to CASSQDGNANTGELFF.

This clone was picked up a small number of times. The chain recombines TRBV3-1 (or the pseudogene TRBV3-2) with TRBJ1-3; D possibly corresponds to TRBD1 (5 bases). CDR3 length: 16 residues. The V end was cut by 4 bases, the J end by 0 bases, with 13 bases between. The germline V gene encodes CDR1 LGHDT and CDR2 YNNKEL (reference sequence). CDR3 in amino acids: CASSRVQGSSGNTIYF. CDR3 in DNA: TGTGCCAGCAGCCGGGTGCAGGGCAGCTCTGGAAACACCATATATTTT.

This clone was recorded once. The chain is built from TRBV19 and TRBJ1-6; D gene unclear. The V end was cut by 7 bases, the J end by 5 bases, with 12 bases between. Germline V gene sequence: CDR1 LNHDA, CDR2 SQIVND (reference sequence). CDR3 length: 14 amino acids. CDR3 nucleotide sequence: TGTGCCAGTAACCGAGTGAGGGATAATTCACCCCTCCACTTT. The encoded protein is CASNRVRDNSPLHF.

V is TRBV18 and J is TRBJ1-6; 8 bases map to TRBD1. The germline V gene has CDR1 KGHSH and CDR2 LQKENI. The CDR3 has 16 amino acids. V shed 3 bases, J shed 7 bases, and the junction held 8 bases outside the gene matches. DNA for the CDR3: TGTGCCAGCTCACCGGGGACAGGAGCTCGAAATTCACCCCTCCACTTT. This sequence encodes CASSPGTGARNSPLHF.